This TCR beta chain was found in a study of T cell repertoires in cytomegalovirus infection. Across the whole study: CMV epitopes, recently identified HLA-C-restricted and well-studied HLA-B-restricted, were used. Public signatures in TCR beta pointed to CMV infection and matching HLA type.

General study results and limits: In two of eight donors, the top clonotype was HLA-C-restricted CMV-specific.

On this clonotype: Its target is not known.

TCRdb processed the reads anew with MiXCR; each CDR3 protein has one entry. Of 65,000 to 85,000 distinct CDR3 sequences listed, around 28% are singletons. In germline, CDR1 is SEHNR, CDR2 FQNEAQ (reference sequence). The ends lost 5 bases at V and 2 bases at J; junction bases unmatched: 9. CDR3 size: 16 residues. This clonotype was obtained from a human donor in good health (CMV status not recorded). Some clones in this sample may be carry-over from other donors' samples. The sequences come from CD8+ T cells from cultured PBMCs, collected from culture after CMV antigen stimulation. The chain joins TRBV7-9 to TRBJ2-5, with 9 bases aligning to TRBD2. The CDR3 coding sequence is TGTGCCAGCAGCCCCCAACTAGCGGGCCTACAAGAGACCCAGTACTTC. Protein: CASSPQLAGLQETQYF.